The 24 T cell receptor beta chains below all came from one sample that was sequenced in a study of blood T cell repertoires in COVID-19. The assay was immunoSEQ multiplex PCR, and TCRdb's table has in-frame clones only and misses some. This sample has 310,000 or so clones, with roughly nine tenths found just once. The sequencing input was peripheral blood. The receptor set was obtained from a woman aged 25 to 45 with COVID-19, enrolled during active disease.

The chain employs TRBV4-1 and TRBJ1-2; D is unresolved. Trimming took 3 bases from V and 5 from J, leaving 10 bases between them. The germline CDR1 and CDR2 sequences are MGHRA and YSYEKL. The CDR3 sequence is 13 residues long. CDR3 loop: CASSHRTGYGYTF. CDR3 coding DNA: TGCGCCAGCAGCCACCGGACGGGATATGGCTACACCTTC.

CDR3 DNA: TGTGCCAGCAGCCAAGGACTCGTACTCAGCACAGATACGCAGTATTTT. Its translation: CASSQGLVLSTDTQYF. The chain employs TRBV3-1 (or the pseudogene TRBV3-2) and TRBJ2-3; D ambiguous. Germline V CDR1 and CDR2: LGHDT, YNNKEL (reference sequence). The ends were cut back, 1 base at V and 0 bases at J, with 11 bases in the middle. The CDR3 loop spans 16 amino acids.

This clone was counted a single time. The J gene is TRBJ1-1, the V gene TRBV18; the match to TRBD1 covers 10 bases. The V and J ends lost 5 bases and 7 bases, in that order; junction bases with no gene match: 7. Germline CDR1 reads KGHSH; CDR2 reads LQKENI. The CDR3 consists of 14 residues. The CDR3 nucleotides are TGTGCCAGCTCAATCGGGACAGGGGAAGGTGAAGCTTTCTTT. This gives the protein CASSIGTGEGEAFF.

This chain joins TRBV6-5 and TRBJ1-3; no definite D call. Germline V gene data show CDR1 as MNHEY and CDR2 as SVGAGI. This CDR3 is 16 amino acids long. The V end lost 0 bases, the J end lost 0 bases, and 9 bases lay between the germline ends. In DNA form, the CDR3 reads TGTGCCAGCAGTTACTCAACAGAACGCTCTGGAAACACCATATATTTT. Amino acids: CASSYSTERSGNTIYF.

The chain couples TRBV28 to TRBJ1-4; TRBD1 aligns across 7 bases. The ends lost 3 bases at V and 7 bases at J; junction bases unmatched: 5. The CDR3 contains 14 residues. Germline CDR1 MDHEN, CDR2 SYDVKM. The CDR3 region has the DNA TGTGCCAGCAGTTTGGCAGGGGGTATTGAAAAACTGTTTTTT. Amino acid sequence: CASSLAGGIEKLFF.

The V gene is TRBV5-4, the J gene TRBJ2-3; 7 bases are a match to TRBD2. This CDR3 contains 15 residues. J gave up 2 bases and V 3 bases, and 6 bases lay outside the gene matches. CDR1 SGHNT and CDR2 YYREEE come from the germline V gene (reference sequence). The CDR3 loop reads CASSSTGTNTDTQYF. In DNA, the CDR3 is TGTGCCAGCAGCTCCACCGGGACTAACACAGATACGCAGTATTTT.

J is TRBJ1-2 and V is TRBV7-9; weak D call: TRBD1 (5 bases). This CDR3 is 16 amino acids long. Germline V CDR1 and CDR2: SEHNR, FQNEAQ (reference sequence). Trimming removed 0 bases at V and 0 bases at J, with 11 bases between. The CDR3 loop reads CASSLAASGSNYGYTF. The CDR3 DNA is TGTGCCAGCAGCTTAGCAGCTTCAGGGTCTAACTATGGCTACACCTTC. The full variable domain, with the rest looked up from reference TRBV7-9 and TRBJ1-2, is DTGVSQNPRHKITKRGQNVTFRCDPISEHNRLYWYRQTLGQGPEFLTYFQNEAQLEKSRLLSDRFSAERPKGSFSTLEIQRTEQGDSAMYLCASSLAASGSNYGYTFGSGTRLTVV.

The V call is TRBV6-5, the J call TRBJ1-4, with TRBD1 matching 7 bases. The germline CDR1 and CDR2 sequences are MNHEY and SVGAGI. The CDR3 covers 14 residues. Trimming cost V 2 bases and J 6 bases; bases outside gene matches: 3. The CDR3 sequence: CASSYRGPDEKLFF. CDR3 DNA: TGTGCCAGCAGTTACAGGGGGCCCGATGAAAAACTGTTTTTT.

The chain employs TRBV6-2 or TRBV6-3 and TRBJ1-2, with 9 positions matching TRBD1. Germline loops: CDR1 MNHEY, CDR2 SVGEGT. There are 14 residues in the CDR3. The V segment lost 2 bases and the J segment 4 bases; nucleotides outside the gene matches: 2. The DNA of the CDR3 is TGTGCCAGCAGTTACCGGGGACAGGGCTATGGCTACACCTTC. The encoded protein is CASSYRGQGYGYTF.

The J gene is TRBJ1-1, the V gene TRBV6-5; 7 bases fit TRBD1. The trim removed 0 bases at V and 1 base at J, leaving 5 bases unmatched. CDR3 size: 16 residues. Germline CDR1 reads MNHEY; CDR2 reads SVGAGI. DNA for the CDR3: TGTGCCAGCAGTTACTCGATTTACAGGGGGAACACTGAAGCTTTCTTT. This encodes CASSYSIYRGNTEAFF.

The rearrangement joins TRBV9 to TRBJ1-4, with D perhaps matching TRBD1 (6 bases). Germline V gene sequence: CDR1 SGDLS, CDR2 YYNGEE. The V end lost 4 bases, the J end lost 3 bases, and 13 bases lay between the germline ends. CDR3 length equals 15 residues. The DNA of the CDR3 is TGTGCCAGCAGCCAAACAGGGTGGGCTAATGAAAAACTGTTTTTT. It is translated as CASSQTGWANEKLFF.

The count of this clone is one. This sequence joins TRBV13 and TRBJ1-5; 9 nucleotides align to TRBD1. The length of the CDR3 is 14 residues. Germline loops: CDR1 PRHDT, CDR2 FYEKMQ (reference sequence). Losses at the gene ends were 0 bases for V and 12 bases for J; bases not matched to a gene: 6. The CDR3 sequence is CASSLGPRTGVQHF. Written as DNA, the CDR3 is TGTGCCAGCAGCTTAGGCCCGAGGACAGGGGTCCAGCATTTT.

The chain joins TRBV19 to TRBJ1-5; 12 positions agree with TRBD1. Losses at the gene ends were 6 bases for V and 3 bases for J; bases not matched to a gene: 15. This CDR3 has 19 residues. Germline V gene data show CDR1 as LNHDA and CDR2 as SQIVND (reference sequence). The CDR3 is CASRTGTGGWNIYNQPQHF. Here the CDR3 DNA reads TGTGCCAGTAGAACCGGGACAGGGGGCTGGAATATCTACAATCAGCCCCAGCATTTT.

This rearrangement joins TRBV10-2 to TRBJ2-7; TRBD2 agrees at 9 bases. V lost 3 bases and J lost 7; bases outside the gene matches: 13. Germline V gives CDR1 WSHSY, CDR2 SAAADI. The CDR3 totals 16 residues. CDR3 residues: CASSEGFSGRTREQYF. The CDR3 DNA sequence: TGCGCCAGCAGTGAAGGATTTAGCGGGAGAACGAGGGAGCAGTACTTC.

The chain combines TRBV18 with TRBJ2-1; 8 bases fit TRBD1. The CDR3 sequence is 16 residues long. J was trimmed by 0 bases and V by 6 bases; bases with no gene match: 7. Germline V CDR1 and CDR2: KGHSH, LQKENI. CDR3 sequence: CASSPTGGLSYNEQFF. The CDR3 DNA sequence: TGTGCCAGCTCCCCCACAGGGGGTCTCTCCTACAATGAGCAGTTCTTC.

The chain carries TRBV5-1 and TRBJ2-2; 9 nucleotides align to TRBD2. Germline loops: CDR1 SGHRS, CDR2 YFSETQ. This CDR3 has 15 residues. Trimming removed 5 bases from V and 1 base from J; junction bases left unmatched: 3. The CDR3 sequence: CASRFSGGNTGELFF. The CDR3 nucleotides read TGCGCCAGCAGGTTTAGCGGGGGGAACACCGGGGAGCTGTTTTTT.

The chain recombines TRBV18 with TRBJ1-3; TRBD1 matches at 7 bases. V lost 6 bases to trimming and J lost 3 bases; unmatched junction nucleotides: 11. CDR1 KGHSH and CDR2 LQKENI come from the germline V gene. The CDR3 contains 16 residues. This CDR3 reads CASSLGAGGNGNTIYF. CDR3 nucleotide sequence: TGTGCCAGCTCCCTTGGAGCAGGGGGGAATGGAAACACCATATATTTT. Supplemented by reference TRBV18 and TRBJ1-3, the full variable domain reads NAGVMQNPRHLVRRRGQEARLRCSPMKGHSHVYWYRQLPEEGLKFMVYLQKENIIDESGMPKERFSAEFPKEGPSILRIQQVVRGDSAAYFCASSLGAGGNGNTIYFGEGSWLTVV.

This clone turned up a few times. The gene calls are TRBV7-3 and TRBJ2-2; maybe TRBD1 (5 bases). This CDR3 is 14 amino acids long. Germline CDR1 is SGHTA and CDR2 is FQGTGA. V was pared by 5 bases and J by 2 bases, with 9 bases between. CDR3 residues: CASSGRTNTGELFF. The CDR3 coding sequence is TGTGCCAGCAGCGGACGGACAAACACCGGGGAGCTGTTTTTT. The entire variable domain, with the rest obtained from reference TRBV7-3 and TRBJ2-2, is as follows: GAGVSQTPSNKVTEKGKYVELRCDPISGHTALYWYRQSLGQGPEFLIYFQGTGAADDSGLPNDRFFAVRPEGSVSTLKIQRTERGDSAVYLCASSGRTNTGELFFGEGSRLTVL.

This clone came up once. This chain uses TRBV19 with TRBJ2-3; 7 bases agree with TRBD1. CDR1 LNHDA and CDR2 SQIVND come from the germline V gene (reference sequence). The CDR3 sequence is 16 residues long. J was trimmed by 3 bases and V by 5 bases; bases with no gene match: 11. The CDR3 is CASSQGDSGATDTQYF. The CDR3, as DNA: TGTGCCAGTAGTCAGGGGGACAGTGGAGCGACAGATACGCAGTATTTT.

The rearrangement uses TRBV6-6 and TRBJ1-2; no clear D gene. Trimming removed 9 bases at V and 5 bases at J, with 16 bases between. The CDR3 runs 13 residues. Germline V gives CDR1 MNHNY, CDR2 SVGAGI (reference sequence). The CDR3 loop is CASTGSLWYGYTF. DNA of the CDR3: TGTGCCAGTACCGGGTCCCTTTGGTATGGCTACACCTTC.

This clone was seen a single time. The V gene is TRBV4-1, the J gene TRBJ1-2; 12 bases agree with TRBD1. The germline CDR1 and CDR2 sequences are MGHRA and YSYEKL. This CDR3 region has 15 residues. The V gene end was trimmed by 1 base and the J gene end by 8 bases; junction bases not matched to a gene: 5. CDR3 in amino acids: CASSQAGQGARGYTF. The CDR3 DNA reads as TGCGCCAGCAGCCAAGCGGGACAGGGGGCGCGGGGCTACACCTTC.

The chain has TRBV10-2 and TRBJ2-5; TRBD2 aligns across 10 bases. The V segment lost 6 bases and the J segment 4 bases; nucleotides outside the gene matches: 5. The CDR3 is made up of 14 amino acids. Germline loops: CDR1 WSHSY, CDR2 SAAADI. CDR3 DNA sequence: TGCGCCAGCAGAGACCTAGCGGGAGTAGAGACCCAGTACTTC. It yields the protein CASRDLAGVETQYF.

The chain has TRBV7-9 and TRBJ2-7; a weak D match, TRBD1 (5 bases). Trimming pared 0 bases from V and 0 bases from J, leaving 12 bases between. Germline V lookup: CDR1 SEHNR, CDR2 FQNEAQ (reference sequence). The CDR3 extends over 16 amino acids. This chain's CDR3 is CASSLAQGFSSYEQYF. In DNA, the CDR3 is TGTGCCAGCAGCTTAGCCCAGGGATTCAGCTCCTACGAGCAGTACTTC.

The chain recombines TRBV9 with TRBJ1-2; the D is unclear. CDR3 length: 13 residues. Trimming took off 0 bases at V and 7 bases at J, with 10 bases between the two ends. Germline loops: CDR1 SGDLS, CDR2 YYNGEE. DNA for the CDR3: TGTGCCAGCAGCGTAGGGAATTCGGGTGGCTACACCTTC. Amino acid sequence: CASSVGNSGGYTF.